The T cell receptor beta chain described here comes from a study of OX40 agonist ivuxolimab in advanced cancers. Trimming took 3 bases from V and 2 from J, leaving 17 bases between them. Germline CDR1 and CDR2: MGHRA and YSYEKL. This CDR3 is 16 amino acids long. The data were produced by immunoSEQ multiplex PCR, yet TCRdb's version contains in-frame clones alone and is incomplete. The sample contains some 49,000 clones, over 80% of which appear only once. Material: CD4+ or CD8+ T cells sorted from blood, obtained in a trial of the OX40 agonist ivuxolimab. The sequence was collected from an adult with an advanced solid tumor such as melanoma, head and neck, liver or kidney cancer. The chain uses TRBV4-1 and TRBJ2-7; a possible D gene is TRBD1 (6 bases). This chain's CDR3 is CASSHALQGRTYEQYF. Written as DNA, the CDR3 is TGCGCCAGCAGCCACGCACTACAGGGCAGAACCTACGAGCAGTACTTC.